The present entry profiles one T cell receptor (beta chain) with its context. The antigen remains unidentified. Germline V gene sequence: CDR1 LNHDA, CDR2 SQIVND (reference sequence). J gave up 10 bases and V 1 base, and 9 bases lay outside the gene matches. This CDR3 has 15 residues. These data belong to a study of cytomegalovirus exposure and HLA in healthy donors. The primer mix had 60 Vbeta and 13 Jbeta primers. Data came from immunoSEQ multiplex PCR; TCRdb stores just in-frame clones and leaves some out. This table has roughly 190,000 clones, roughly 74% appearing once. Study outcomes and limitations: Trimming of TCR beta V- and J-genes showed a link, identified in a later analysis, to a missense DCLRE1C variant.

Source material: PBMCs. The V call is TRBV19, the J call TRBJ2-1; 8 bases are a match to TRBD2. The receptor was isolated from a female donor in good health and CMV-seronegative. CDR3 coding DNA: TGTGCCAGTAGTATAGTTGCGGGAGGTCCCAGGGAGCAGTTCTTC. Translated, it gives CASSIVAGGPREQFF. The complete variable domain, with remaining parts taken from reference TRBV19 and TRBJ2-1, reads DGGITQSPKYLFRKEGQNVTLSCEQNLNHDAMYWYRQDPGQGLRLIYYSQIVNDFQKGDIAEGYSVSREKKESFPLTVTSAQKNPTAFYLCASSIVAGGPREQFFGPGTRLTVL.